The clone carrying this TCR beta chain was seen only a few times. Its antigen is currently unknown. This CDR3 has 14 amino acids. The ends were cut back, 2 bases at V and 3 bases at J, with 11 bases in the middle. Germline V lookup: CDR1 SGHRS, CDR2 YFSETQ. A multiplex PCR was run with 60 Vbeta primers and 13 Jbeta primers. Generated by immunoSEQ multiplex PCR, the TCRdb table keeps only in-frame clones and is missing some. The sample includes over 120,000 clones, 65% to 85% of them seen just once. This entry comes from a study of cytomegalovirus exposure and HLA in healthy donors. Looking at the study overall: An early data release held some 85 million unique TCRs from HLA-typed donors.

Study-level points and caveats: Certain indistinguishable V segments, among them TRBV6-2 and TRBV6-3, were excluded. Specificity for CMV antigens was confirmed in vitro for a few of the CMV-associated chains. A later analysis linked 15,000 to 20,000 TCR beta sequences to HLA alleles at 0.05 false discovery rate.

Material: PBMCs. This chain connects TRBV5-1 to TRBJ1-1, with a possible D match to TRBD1 (6 bases). This TCR was recovered from a male donor in good health and CMV-seronegative. In DNA form, the CDR3 reads TGCGCCAGCAGCTTACAGGGTCAAGACACTGAAGCTTTCTTT. Its translation is CASSLQGQDTEAFF.